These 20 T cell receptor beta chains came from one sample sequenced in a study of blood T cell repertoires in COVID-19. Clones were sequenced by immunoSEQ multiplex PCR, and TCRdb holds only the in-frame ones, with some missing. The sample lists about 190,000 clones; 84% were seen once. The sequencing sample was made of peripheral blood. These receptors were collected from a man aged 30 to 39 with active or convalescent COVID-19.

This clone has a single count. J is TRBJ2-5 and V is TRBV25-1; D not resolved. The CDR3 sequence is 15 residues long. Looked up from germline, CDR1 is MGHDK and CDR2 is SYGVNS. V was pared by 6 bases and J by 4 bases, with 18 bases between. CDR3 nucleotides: TGTGCCAGCAGGAACGGTCCCCCGGCAGGAGAGACCCAGTACTTC. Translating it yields CASRNGPPAGETQYF.

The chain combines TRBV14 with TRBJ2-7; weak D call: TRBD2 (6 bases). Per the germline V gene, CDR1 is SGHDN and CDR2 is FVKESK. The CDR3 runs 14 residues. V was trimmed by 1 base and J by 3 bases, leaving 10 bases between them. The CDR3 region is CASSQGTTYYEQYF. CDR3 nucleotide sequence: TGTGCCAGCAGCCAAGGGACTACCTACTACGAGCAGTACTTC.

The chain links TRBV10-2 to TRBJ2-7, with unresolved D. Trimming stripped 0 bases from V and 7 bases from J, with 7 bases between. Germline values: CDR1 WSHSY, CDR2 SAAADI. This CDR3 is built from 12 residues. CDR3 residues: CASSESLREQYV. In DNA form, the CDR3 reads TGCGCCAGCAGTGAGTCTTTGAGGGAGCAGTACGTC.

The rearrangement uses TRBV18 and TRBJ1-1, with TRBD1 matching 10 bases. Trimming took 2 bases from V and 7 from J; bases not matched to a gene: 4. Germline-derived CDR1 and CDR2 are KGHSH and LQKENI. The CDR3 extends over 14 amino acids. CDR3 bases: TGTGCCAGCTCACCAGGGACAGGGGCCGGTGAAGCTTTCTTT. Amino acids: CASSPGTGAGEAFF.

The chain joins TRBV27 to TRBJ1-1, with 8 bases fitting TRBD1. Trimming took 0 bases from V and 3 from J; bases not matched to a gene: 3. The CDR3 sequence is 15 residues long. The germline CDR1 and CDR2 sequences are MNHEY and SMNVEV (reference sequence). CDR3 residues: CASSLSQGADTEAFF. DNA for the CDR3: TGTGCCAGCAGTTTATCCCAGGGGGCGGACACTGAAGCTTTCTTT.

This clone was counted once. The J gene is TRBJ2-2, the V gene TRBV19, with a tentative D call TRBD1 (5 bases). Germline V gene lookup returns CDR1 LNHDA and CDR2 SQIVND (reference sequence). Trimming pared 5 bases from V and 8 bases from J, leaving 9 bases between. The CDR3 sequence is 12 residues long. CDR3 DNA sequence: TGTGCCAGTAGTCTTCGGACAGGGGAGCTGTTTTTT. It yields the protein CASSLRTGELFF.

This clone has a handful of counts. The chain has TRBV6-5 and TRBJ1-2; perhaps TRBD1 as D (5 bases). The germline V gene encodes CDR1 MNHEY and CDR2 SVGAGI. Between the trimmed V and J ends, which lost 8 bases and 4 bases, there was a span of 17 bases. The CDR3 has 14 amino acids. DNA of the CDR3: TGTGCCAGCGGTCAGACAGAGACGTCCTATGGCTACACCTTC. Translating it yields CASGQTETSYGYTF.

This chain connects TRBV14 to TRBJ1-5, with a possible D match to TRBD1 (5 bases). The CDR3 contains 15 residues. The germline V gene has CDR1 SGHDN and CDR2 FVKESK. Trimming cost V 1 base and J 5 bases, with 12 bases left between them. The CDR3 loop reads CASSQVKGRDQPQHF. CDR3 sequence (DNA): TGTGCCAGCAGCCAAGTCAAGGGGCGCGATCAGCCCCAGCATTTT.

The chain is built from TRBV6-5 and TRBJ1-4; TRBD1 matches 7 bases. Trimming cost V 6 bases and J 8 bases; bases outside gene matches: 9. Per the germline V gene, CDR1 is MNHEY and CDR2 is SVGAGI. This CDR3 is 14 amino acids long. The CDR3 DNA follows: TGTGCCAGCAGCCCGACAGGGTTGGGCGAAAAACTGTTTTTT. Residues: CASSPTGLGEKLFF.

CDR3 residues: CATSILNLRDRGLLAKNIQYF. The CDR3 region has the DNA TGTGCCACCAGCATACTAAACCTCCGGGACAGGGGGCTTCTAGCCAAAAACATTCAGTACTTC. The chain recombines TRBV15 with TRBJ2-4; TRBD1 aligns across 12 bases. CDR1 is LNHNV and CDR2 is YYDKDF in the germline V gene (reference sequence). The CDR3 sequence is 21 residues long. V was pared by 4 bases and J by 0 bases, with 16 bases of the junction left unmatched.

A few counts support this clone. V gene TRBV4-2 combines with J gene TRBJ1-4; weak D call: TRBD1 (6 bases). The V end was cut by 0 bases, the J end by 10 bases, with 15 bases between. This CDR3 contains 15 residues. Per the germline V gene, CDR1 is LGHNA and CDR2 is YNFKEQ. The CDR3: CASSQEGGRGGKLFF. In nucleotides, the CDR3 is TGTGCCAGCAGCCAAGAAGGGGGTAGGGGGGGAAAACTGTTTTTT.

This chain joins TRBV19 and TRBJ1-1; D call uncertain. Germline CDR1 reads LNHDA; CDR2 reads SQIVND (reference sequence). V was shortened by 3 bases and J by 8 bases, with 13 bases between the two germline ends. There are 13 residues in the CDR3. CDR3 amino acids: CASSIAAVPEAFF. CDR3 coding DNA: TGTGCCAGTAGTATTGCGGCGGTCCCCGAAGCTTTCTTT.

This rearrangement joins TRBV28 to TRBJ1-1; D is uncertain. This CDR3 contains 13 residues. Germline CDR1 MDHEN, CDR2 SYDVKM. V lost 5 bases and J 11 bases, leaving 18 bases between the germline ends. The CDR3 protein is CASSPPRLFSAFF. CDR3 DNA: TGTGCCAGCAGTCCCCCCCGACTCTTCTCGGCTTTCTTT. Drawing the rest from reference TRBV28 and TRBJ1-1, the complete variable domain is DVKVTQSSRYLVKRTGEKVFLECVQDMDHENMFWYRQDPGLGLRLIYFSYDVKMKEKGDIPEGYSVSREKKERFSLILESASTNQTSMYLCASSPPRLFSAFFGQGTRLTVV.

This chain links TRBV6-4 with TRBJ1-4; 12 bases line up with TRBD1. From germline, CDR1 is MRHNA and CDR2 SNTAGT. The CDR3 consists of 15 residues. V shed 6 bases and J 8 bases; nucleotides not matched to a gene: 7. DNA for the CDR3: TGTGCCAGCAGGAAATTGGGACAGGGGGCGGAAAAACTGTTTTTT. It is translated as CASRKLGQGAEKLFF.

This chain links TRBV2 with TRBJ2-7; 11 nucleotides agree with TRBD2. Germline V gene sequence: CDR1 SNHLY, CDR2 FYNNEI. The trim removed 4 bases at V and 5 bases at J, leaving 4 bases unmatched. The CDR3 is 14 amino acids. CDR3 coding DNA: TGTGCCAGCAGTGCTAGCGGGAGGACCCACGAGCAGTACTTC. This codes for CASSASGRTHEQYF.

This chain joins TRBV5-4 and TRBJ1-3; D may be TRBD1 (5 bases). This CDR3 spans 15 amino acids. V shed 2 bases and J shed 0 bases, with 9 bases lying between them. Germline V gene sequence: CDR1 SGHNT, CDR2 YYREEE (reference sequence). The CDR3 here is CASSFVGGSGNTIYF. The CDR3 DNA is TGTGCCAGCAGCTTCGTGGGGGGCTCTGGAAACACCATATATTTT.

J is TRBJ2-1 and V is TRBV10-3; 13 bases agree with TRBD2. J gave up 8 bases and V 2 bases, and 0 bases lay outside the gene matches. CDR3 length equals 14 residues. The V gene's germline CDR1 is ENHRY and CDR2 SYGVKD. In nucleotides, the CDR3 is TGTGCCATCAGTGAGGGACTAGCGGGAGATGAGCAGTTCTTC. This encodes CAISEGLAGDEQFF.

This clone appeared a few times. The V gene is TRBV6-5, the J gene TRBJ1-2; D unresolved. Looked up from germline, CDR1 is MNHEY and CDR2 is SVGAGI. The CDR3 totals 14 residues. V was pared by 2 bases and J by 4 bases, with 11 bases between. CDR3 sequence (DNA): TGTGCCAGCAGTTACCACCAGGATGGCTATGGCTACACCTTC. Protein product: CASSYHQDGYGYTF.

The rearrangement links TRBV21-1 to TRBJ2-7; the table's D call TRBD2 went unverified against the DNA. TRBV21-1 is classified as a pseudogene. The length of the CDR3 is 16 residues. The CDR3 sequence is CASSPTRGLHSYEQYF. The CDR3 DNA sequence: TGTGCCAGCAGCCCGACCCGGGGTCTCCACTCCTACGAGCAGTACTTC.

CDR3 nucleotides: TGTGCCAGCAGTTACTCTTCGGACTCATCCTACGAGCAGTACTTC. As protein: CASSYSSDSSYEQYF. V and J are TRBV6-5 and TRBJ2-7; D may be TRBD2 (5 bases). V lost 0 bases and J lost 1, with 10 bases in between. In germline, CDR1 is MNHEY, CDR2 SVGAGI. There are 15 residues in the CDR3.